Below are 2 T cell receptor beta chains sequenced from a single sample in a study of T cell responses to AZD1222 COVID-19 vaccine. The method was immunoSEQ multiplex PCR; TCRdb's version includes in-frame clones alone and lacks a portion of them. This sample has 57,000 or so clones, with more than 80% found just once. Sample: peripheral blood, taken on day 0 of MenACWY control vaccination. These receptors all come from an adult in good health.

The rearrangement uses TRBV5-1 and TRBJ1-3; D unresolved. Germline CDR1 is SGHRS and CDR2 is YFSETQ. CDR3 size: 16 residues. V dropped 0 bases and J dropped 0 bases, with 10 bases sitting between them. CDR3 DNA: TGCGCCAGCAGCTTGGATCCGCTAACCTCTGGAAACACCATATATTTT. The encoded protein is CASSLDPLTSGNTIYF.

The chain uses TRBV7-2 and TRBJ2-1; no reliable D call. The CDR3 has 12 residues. V lost 1 base, J lost 9 bases, and 7 bases lay in between. Germline CDR1 SGHTA, CDR2 FQGNSA. CDR3 sequence: CASSLEVAEQFF. CDR3 nucleotide sequence: TGTGCCAGCAGCTTAGAGGTAGCTGAGCAGTTCTTC.